This T cell receptor (beta chain) originates from a study of shared clonotypes between healthy human individuals. CD45RO-negative CD8 cells positively selected for CCR7 made up the naive population, which excluded terminally differentiated effector memory CD45RA+ cells. The junction had 7 bases not matched to a gene; V was cut back by 2 bases and J by 3 bases. Per the germline V gene, CDR1 is MGHRA and CDR2 is YSYEKL. CDR3 length: 15 residues. Genomic DNA per cell subset filled all wells of several immunoSEQ plates. Repertoires were generated with immunoSEQ multiplex PCR, while TCRdb's copy carries only in-frame clones and drops some. The table records approximately 2,200,000 clones, 85% to 95% of them present only once.

The rearrangement uses TRBV4-1 and TRBJ2-7, with 7 bases that match TRBD1. The sample comprised naive CD8+ T cells from PBMCs. The clonotype comes from a man between 18 and 29 years old in good health. Some clones in this sample may be carry-over from other donors' samples. The CDR3 nucleotides are TGCGCCAGCAGCCAACAACAGGGGATCGTCTACGAGCAGTACTTC. As protein: CASSQQQGIVYEQYF.